Sequencing of this T cell receptor (beta chain) was carried out in a study of T cells after yellow fever vaccination. General study findings and limits: The study noted that FACS-sorted repertoires could contain abundant clonotypes contaminating from the bulk population.

The germline gives CDR1 KGHSH, CDR2 LQKENI. V was clipped by 4 bases and J by 9 bases; unmatched bases: 12. The CDR3 has 15 amino acids. Generation of TCR cDNA used 5'RACE template switching (which added a universal primer site and UMIs). TCRdb used MiXCR to reprocess the 5' RACE reads, holding one entry per CDR3 protein. The table shows 500,000 to 550,000 distinct CDR3 sequences, with just over 20% occurring only once. A few counts support this clonotype. The antigen is undetermined. The sequenced sample was PBMCs, obtained about 20 days after the first yellow fever vaccination. This sequence joins TRBV18 and TRBJ2-1; 7 bases are a match to TRBD2. The origin of this receptor is a man in his late teens or twenties who received the YFV17D yellow fever vaccine. The CDR3 DNA sequence: TGTGCCAGCTCACGCGGGGGAGCCTTGAGTAGTGAGCAGTTCTTC. Translating gives CASSRGGALSSEQFF.